The sequence of this TCR beta chain was determined in a study of CD4 T cells in relation to SARS-CoV-2 and coronaviruses. Study findings and constraints: Monoreactive clones expanded significantly more to SARS-CoV-2 than crossreactive clones did. This crossreactivity analysis covered spike protein alone, no other viral proteins.

The unexposed donors gave CD4+ T cells in about 2010-2019, prior to COVID-19. In the case of this clone: What it binds is unknown.

Uncultured naive and memory CD4+ T cells supplied DNA for deep TCR-beta sequencing. Only in-frame clones appear in the TCRdb table, and some are missing; sequencing was by immunoSEQ multiplex PCR. The sample consists of 60,000 to 80,000 clones, 87% of them appearing once. The clonotype originates from a human donor in good health. Input material: memory CD4+ T cells from PBMCs.

The CDR3 region is CASRTGALAKNIQYF. The CDR3 DNA is TGTGCCAGTCGAACAGGGGCGCTAGCCAAAAACATTCAGTACTTC. The rearrangement links TRBV19 to TRBJ2-4; 7 bases fit TRBD1. CDR3 length equals 15 residues. Trimming took 8 bases from V and 0 from J; bases not matched to a gene: 7. Germline CDR1 and CDR2: LNHDA and SQIVND (reference sequence).